These T cell receptor beta chains were read from a single sample in a study of cytomegalovirus exposure and HLA in healthy donors. TCRdb keeps only in-frame clones here, not all; method: immunoSEQ multiplex PCR. The sample comprises 170,000 or so clones, 75% to 85% of which are singletons, and 0.65% rests with the top ten. Sample: PBMCs. These receptors originate from a boy under 18 in good health and CMV-seronegative. Each CDR3 is given with its conserved first and last residue. The order of the fields is J gene, clone size, V gene, D gene, CDR3 DNA, CDR3 protein. A D gene is named only where the DNA matches it firmly. Not every row has a clone size; where given, it reads once, few, many or a size class.

TRBJ1-3 few TRBV5-5 . TGTGCCAGCAGCTATGAAGGGGCTCACTCTGGAAACACCATATATTTT CASSYEGAHSGNTIYF
TRBJ2-7 . TRBV7-2 . TGTGCCAGCAGCTTAGTTGAGGGCTCCTACGAGCAGTACTTC CASSLVEGSYEQYF
TRBJ1-4 once TRBV30 . TGCCTCCTGCGGGGAAGGACTAATGAAAAACTGTTTTTT CLLRGRTNEKLFF
TRBJ2-2 . TRBV5-1 . TGCGCCAGCAGCCTGACAGGCACCGGCGGGGAGCTGTTTTTT CASSLTGTGGELFF
TRBJ1-3 . TRBV7-9 . TGTGCCAGCAGCTTTCCAGGGGAGAGCTCTGGAAACACCATATATTTT CASSFPGESSGNTIYF
TRBJ1-1 . TRBV5-1 TRBD1 TGCGCCAGCAGCTGGGACAGGGGTTGGTCTGAAGCTTTCTTT CASSWDRGWSEAFF
TRBJ1-2 . TRBV30 . TGTGCCTGGAGCGGACAGACTCTTTCAGGCTACACCTTC CAWSGQTLSGYTF
TRBJ2-1 . TRBV11-3 . TGTGCCAGCAGCTTAATTGGTCGGGGGAGAGTAATGAATGAGCAGTTCTTC CASSLIGRGRVMNEQFF
TRBJ1-6 few TRBV18 TRBD1 TGTGCCAGCTCGGACACAGGGGTCGATTCACCCCTCCACTTT CASSDTGVDSPLHF
TRBJ2-2 once TRBV29-1 TRBD1 TGCGGGGGGGACAGGGGGCAAGGGGAGCTGTTTTTT CGGDRGQGELFF
TRBJ1-1 . TRBV19 . TGTGCCAGTAGGTTGAGGGTAGGGGGCACTGAAGCTTTCTTT CASRLRVGGTEAFF
TRBJ2-4 . TRBV27 . TGTGCCAGCAGCCCCTTTTTAGCCAAAAACATTCAGTACTTC CASSPFLAKNIQYF
TRBJ2-7 . TRBV5-1 TRBD2 TGCGCCAGCAGCCCCAGCGGGGGCTCCTACGAGCAGTACTTC CASSPSGGSYEQYF
TRBJ2-5 . TRBV7-9 . TGTGCCAGCAGCCGGGACACCACCCAAGAGACCCAGTACTTC CASSRDTTQETQYF
TRBJ1-5 . TRBV19 . TGTGCCAGTAGTTTGCAGTCTAATCAGCCCCAGCATTTT CASSLQSNQPQHF
TRBJ2-7 . TRBV6-5 . TGTGCCAGCAGTTACGGCACGGGGGAGGACGGGCAGTACTTC CASSYGTGEDGQYF
TRBJ2-3 . TRBV9 TRBD1 TGTGCCAGCAGCGCTGGGACAGCCGGGACAGATACGCAGTATTTT CASSAGTAGTDTQYF
TRBJ2-7 . TRBV5-1 . TGCGCCAGCAGCTCACTGACGGGCTCCTACGAGCAGTACTTC CASSSLTGSYEQYF
TRBJ2-2 few TRBV5-6 TRBD2 TGTGCCAGCAGCTTCGGAGCGGGAGGGGAGCTGTTTTTT CASSFGAGGELFF
TRBJ2-3 . TRBV7-9 . TGTTCCAGCAGGCGGGACAGCCGAAGGGACACAGATACGCAGTATTTT CSSRRDSRRDTDTQYF
TRBJ1-1 . TRBV6-5 . TGTGCCAGCAGGGTTCTTTCGACAGCCAACACTGAAGCTTTCTTT CASRVLSTANTEAFF
TRBJ1-2 once TRBV18 . TGTGCCAGCTCACCACTTCCCGTGGGGCAGGGCGATAACTATGGCTACACCTTC CASSPLPVGQGDNYGYTF
TRBJ1-2 . TRBV25-1 TRBD1 TGTGCCAGCAGTGGACTGGACAGGGCTTATAACTATGGCTACACCTTC CASSGLDRAYNYGYTF
TRBJ1-5 . TRBV30 TRBD1 TGTGCCTGGTCCAGGGGGCAAGGTCAGCCCCAGCATTTT CAWSRGQGQPQHF
TRBJ1-2 . TRBV5-4 . TGTGCCAGCAGCTTGGGGACAGCCAACTATGGCTACACCTTC CASSLGTANYGYTF
TRBJ1-6 . TRBV19 . TGTGCCAGTAGTGCGAGGGGACTTGGCAATTCACCCCTCCACTTT CASSARGLGNSPLHF
TRBJ1-1 few TRBV19 TRBD1 TGTGCCAGCAGTAACCGGGACAGGGGGAACACTGAAGCTTTCTTT CASSNRDRGNTEAFF
TRBJ1-1 . TRBV19 TRBD1 TGTGCCAGTAGTTCAAGGACAGGGGGGAAAGCTTTCTTT CASSSRTGGKAFF
TRBJ2-3 . TRBV7-9 TRBD1 TGTGCCAGCAGCTGGACAGGGGATACGCAGTATTTT CASSWTGDTQYF